The 26 T cell receptor beta chains listed next were all sequenced from one sample in a study of cytomegalovirus exposure and HLA in healthy donors. The PCR ran on 60 Vbeta and 13 Jbeta primers. Sequencing was performed with immunoSEQ multiplex PCR; in TCRdb, only in-frame clones are kept and a portion is missing. Among about 200,000 clones listed, roughly 13% were seen once. Sample: PBMCs. All receptors come from a man between 45 and 60 years old in good health and CMV-seropositive.

The genes are TRBV27 and TRBJ1-4; D gene uncertain. V lost 3 bases and J lost 8, with 13 bases in between. The germline CDR1 and CDR2 sequences are MNHEY and SMNVEV (reference sequence). The CDR3 has 14 residues. CDR3 nucleotides: TGTGCCAGCAGTTTCTTGAAGTCAGGCGAAAAACTGTTTTTT. The encoded protein is CASSFLKSGEKLFF.

This clone was counted between two and nine times. The chain is built from TRBV5-6 and TRBJ2-5, with TRBD1 matching 8 bases. The V and J ends lost 1 base and 7 bases, in that order; junction bases with no gene match: 6. Per the germline V gene, CDR1 is SGHDT and CDR2 is YYEEEE. This CDR3 comprises 14 residues. DNA for the CDR3: TGTGCCAGCAGCTTGCGACAGGGGCTAGCGACCCAGTACTTC. Translating gives CASSLRQGLATQYF.

This clone was counted only a few times. V and J are TRBV6-5 and TRBJ1-5, with 7 positions matching TRBD1. Germline CDR1 and CDR2: MNHEY and SVGAGI. The CDR3 totals 15 residues. V dropped 0 bases and J dropped 4; count of bases not matched to a gene: 3. As DNA, the CDR3 is TGTGCCAGCAGTTACTCGGGGACAGCTAATCAGCCCCAGCATTTT. Residues: CASSYSGTANQPQHF.

This clone was counted between two and nine times. The genes are TRBV4-1 and TRBJ2-1; tentative D call: TRBD2 (5 bases). Trimming stripped 4 bases from V and 4 bases from J, with 8 bases between. The germline V gene encodes CDR1 MGHRA and CDR2 YSYEKL. There are 13 residues in the CDR3. The CDR3 spells CASSRGAYNEQFF. The CDR3 region has the DNA TGCGCCAGCAGCCGGGGAGCTTACAATGAGCAGTTCTTC.

This clone was counted between two and nine times. The chain joins TRBV2 to TRBJ1-5, with TRBD1 identical over 7 bases. V was clipped by 3 bases and J by 5 bases; unmatched bases: 10. Germline loops: CDR1 SNHLY, CDR2 FYNNEI. The length of the CDR3 is 16 residues. This chain's CDR3 is CASSDPLQGQYQPQHF. The DNA of the CDR3 is TGTGCCAGCAGTGATCCTCTACAGGGGCAGTATCAGCCCCAGCATTTT. The full variable domain, completed using reference TRBV2 and TRBJ1-5, is EPEVTQTPSHQVTQMGQEVILRCVPISNHLYFYWYRQILGQKVEFLVSFYNNEISEKSEIFDDQFSVERPDGSNFTLKIRSTKLEDSAMYFCASSDPLQGQYQPQHFGDGTRLSIL.

This clone was observed a handful of times. This chain uses TRBV6-1 with TRBJ1-2, with TRBD1 as a possible D gene (6 bases). Per the germline V gene, CDR1 is MNHNS and CDR2 is SASEGT. This CDR3 has 14 amino acids. V shed 10 bases and J shed 4 bases, with 19 bases lying between them. The CDR3 DNA reads as TGTGCCACCAAGCCCCAGGGGTCCTCCTATGGCTACACCTTC. The encoded protein is CATKPQGSSYGYTF.

The V and J genes are TRBV10-1 and TRBJ2-3; D might be TRBD2 (5 bases). CDR1 and CDR2 (germline): WNHNN, SYGVQD (reference sequence). V lost 5 bases to trimming and J lost 0 bases, with 9 bases between them. This CDR3 region has 14 residues. CDR3 DNA: TGCGCCAGCAGTAGCGGTGCTAGCACAGATACGCAGTATTTT. It encodes CASSSGASTDTQYF.

The chain uses TRBV11-3 and TRBJ2-5; 10 positions match TRBD1. Germline CDR1 SGHNT, CDR2 YENEEA. V was clipped by 7 bases and J by 6 bases; unmatched bases: 11. This CDR3 has 15 residues. Written as DNA, the CDR3 is TGTGCCAGCACCTTCGGGACAGGGGTCGGAAAGACCCAGTACTTC. Its protein product is CASTFGTGVGKTQYF. The full variable domain, in which reference TRBV11-3 and TRBJ2-5 provide the parts outside the CDR3, is EAGVVQSPRYKIIEKKQPVAFWCNPISGHNTLYWYLQNLGQGPELLIRYENEEAVDDSQLPKDRFSAERLKGVDSTLKIQPAELGDSAVYLCASTFGTGVGKTQYFGPGTRLLVL.

The chain employs TRBV28 and TRBJ1-2, with D tentatively TRBD1 (5 bases). V dropped 4 bases and J dropped 7 bases, with 13 bases sitting between them. Germline values: CDR1 MDHEN, CDR2 SYDVKM. The CDR3 runs 13 residues. DNA of the CDR3: TGTGCCAGCAGTTCGAACATTAGGGGTGGCTACACCTTC. Amino acid sequence: CASSSNIRGGYTF.

This chain uses TRBV27 with TRBJ1-2; 9 bases line up with TRBD1. V was pared by 3 bases and J by 8 bases, with 7 bases of the junction left unmatched. Germline values: CDR1 MNHEY, CDR2 SMNVEV (reference sequence). The CDR3 is made up of 14 amino acids. CDR3 bases: TGTGCCAGCAGTTTTAGGACAGGGGAACGCGGCTACACCTTC. This encodes CASSFRTGERGYTF.

As concerns this clone: At the DNA level, this CDR3 is encoded by other sequences in the same sample as well. V usage is TRBV6-5 and J usage is TRBJ1-5; maybe TRBD1 (6 bases). Germline V gives CDR1 MNHEY, CDR2 SVGAGI. The CDR3 is 13 residues long. V gave up 4 bases and J gave up 6 bases, with 10 bases separating them. CDR3 DNA: TGTGCCAGCAGTTTTCTAGGGGGTCAGCCCCAGCATTTT. Translating it yields CASSFLGGQPQHF.

V is TRBV7-8 and J is TRBJ1-1, with D unclear. The germline V gene encodes CDR1 SGHVS and CDR2 FQNEAQ. V was pared by 2 bases and J by 5 bases, with 18 bases between. CDR3 length: 16 residues. CDR3 loop: CASSLKGPLAGTEAFF. For the CDR3, the DNA is TGTGCCAGCAGCTTAAAAGGCCCGCTGGCGGGTACTGAAGCTTTCTTT.

This chain connects TRBV11-3 to TRBJ2-1; perhaps TRBD2 as D (5 bases). Trimming cost V 5 bases and J 9 bases, with 14 bases left between them. Per germline, CDR1 SGHNT and CDR2 YENEEA. This CDR3 region has 13 residues. The CDR3 region is CASSPLGEGEQFF. The CDR3 DNA reads TGTGCCAGCAGCCCTCTGGGCGAGGGTGAGCAGTTCTTC.

This clone was detected only a few times. The gene calls are TRBV11-2 and TRBJ1-1; 8 bases fit TRBD1. Germline V gene sequence: CDR1 SGHAT, CDR2 FQNNGV. This CDR3 has 11 amino acids. The J segment lost 11 bases and the V segment lost 5 bases, leaving 4 bases of the junction unmatched. The CDR3 sequence: CASSQGAWAFF. The CDR3 nucleotides are TGTGCCAGCAGCCAGGGGGCCTGGGCTTTCTTT.

This clone was seen more than once but under ten times. The rearrangement joins TRBV7-2 to TRBJ2-2; 14 nucleotides align to TRBD2. Per the germline V gene, CDR1 is SGHTA and CDR2 is FQGNSA. Unmatched junction bases numbered 10, after V lost 3 bases and J lost 4 bases. The CDR3 is made up of 19 amino acids. The CDR3 here is CASSFGLAGGLIVTGELFF. The DNA of the CDR3 is TGTGCCAGCAGCTTTGGACTAGCGGGGGGCCTAATTGTCACCGGGGAGCTGTTTTTT.

This rearrangement joins TRBV9 to TRBJ1-2, with 9 bases lining up with TRBD1. The CDR3 contains 20 residues. Germline V lookup: CDR1 SGDLS, CDR2 YYNGEE. Trimming cost V 0 bases and J 2 bases; bases outside gene matches: 17. In nucleotides, the CDR3 is TGTGCCAGCAGCGTAGGGACAGGGGAAATATGGGCGAGGATAAACTATGGCTACACCTTC. It encodes CASSVGTGEIWARINYGYTF.

This clone has just a few counts. J is TRBJ2-5 and V is TRBV4-3; maybe TRBD2 (6 bases). Germline V CDR1 and CDR2: LGHNA, YSLEER. V was pared by 2 bases and J by 1 base, with 14 bases between. This CDR3 is 16 amino acids long. CDR3 loop: CASSQNAGGSQETQYF. The CDR3 region has the DNA TGCGCCAGCAGCCAAAACGCCGGGGGATCCCAAGAGACCCAGTACTTC.

J is TRBJ2-5 and V is TRBV6-1, with 8 positions matching TRBD2. J lost 5 bases, V lost 5 bases, and 7 bases had no gene match. CDR1 and CDR2 (germline): MNHNS, SASEGT. CDR3 length equals 14 residues. The CDR3 protein is CASSPGLGGETQYF. CDR3 sequence (DNA): TGTGCCAGCAGTCCGGGACTAGGCGGGGAGACCCAGTACTTC.

The chain couples TRBV9 to TRBJ1-4; 7 bases fit TRBD1. V lost 0 bases, J lost 5 bases, and 7 bases stayed unmatched. This CDR3 contains 16 residues. Germline assignment: CDR1 SGDLS and CDR2 YYNGEE. The chain's CDR3 is CASSVAPTGRNEKLFF. The CDR3 nucleotides read TGTGCCAGCAGCGTAGCCCCGACAGGGAGGAATGAAAAACTGTTTTTT.

The J gene is TRBJ1-2, the V gene TRBV9, with D uncertain. CDR1 and CDR2 from the germline V gene are SGDLS and YYNGEE. With 3 bases removed from V and 2 bases from J, the gap between germline ends came to 17 bases. The CDR3 consists of 16 residues. The CDR3 is CASSEEPGRLNYGYTF. The CDR3 DNA is TGTGCCAGCAGCGAGGAGCCTGGCCGATTAAACTATGGCTACACCTTC. Supplemented by reference TRBV9 and TRBJ1-2, the full variable domain reads DSGVTQTPKHLITATGQRVTLRCSPRSGDLSVYWYQQSLDQGLQFLIQYYNGEERAKGNILERFSAQQFPDLHSELNLSSLELGDSALYFCASSEEPGRLNYGYTFGSGTRLTVV.

This clone was observed a few times. J is TRBJ2-6 and V is TRBV5-1; TRBD1 matches 8 bases. Germline assignment: CDR1 SGHRS and CDR2 YFSETQ. There are 19 residues in the CDR3. V dropped 4 bases and J dropped 0; count of bases not matched to a gene: 12. CDR3 bases: TGCGCCAGCAGCGACCGGGGGACAGGAGTTTTCTCTGGGGCCAACGTCCTGACTTTC. Translated: CASSDRGTGVFSGANVLTF.

The V gene is TRBV5-6, the J gene TRBJ2-3; 7 bases are a match to TRBD1. The CDR3 is 16 amino acids. J was trimmed by 0 bases and V by 4 bases; bases with no gene match: 8. CDR1 and CDR2 (germline): SGHDT, YYEEEE. The CDR3 sequence: CASSKPTGVSTDTQYF. In DNA, the CDR3 is TGTGCCAGCAGCAAGCCTACAGGGGTTAGCACAGATACGCAGTATTTT. The full variable domain, rest sourced from reference TRBV5-6 and TRBJ2-3, is DAGVTQSPTHLIKTRGQQVTLRCSPKSGHDTVSWYQQALGQGPQFIFQYYEEEERQRGNFPDRFSGHQFPNYSSELNVNALLLGDSALYLCASSKPTGVSTDTQYFGPGTRLTVL.

As regards this clone: A junction boundary mismatches the germline segment, possibly from a read error. This chain uses TRBV7-7 with TRBJ2-2; D may be TRBD2 (7 bases). The CDR3 extends over 14 amino acids. Germline V gene data show CDR1 as SSHAT and CDR2 as FNYEAQ (reference sequence). The CDR3: CASSLTGRAGELFF. The CDR3 DNA reads TGTGCTAGCAGCTTAACAGGGAGGGCCGGGGAGCTGTTTTTT.

This clone showed up just a few times. V usage is TRBV6-5 and J usage is TRBJ1-5; 7 nucleotides agree with TRBD1. Germline CDR1 is MNHEY and CDR2 is SVGAGI. CDR3 length equals 15 residues. V was pared by 5 bases and J by 4 bases, with 8 bases of the junction left unmatched. The CDR3 spells CASSQTGFFNQPQHF. CDR3 in DNA: TGTGCCAGCAGTCAGACAGGGTTTTTTAATCAGCCCCAGCATTTT.

About this clone: Other DNA sequences within the sample encode an identical CDR3. This chain joins TRBV5-1 and TRBJ2-3; the D gene is possibly TRBD1 (5 bases). The CDR3 spans 14 residues. Per the germline V gene, CDR1 is SGHRS and CDR2 is YFSETQ. V lost 0 bases, J lost 2 bases, and 7 bases lay in between. The CDR3 nucleotides read TGCGCCAGCAGCTTGGGACAGAACACAGATACGCAGTATTTT. It translates to CASSLGQNTDTQYF.

This clone was seen more than once but under ten times. This chain links TRBV6-4 with TRBJ1-1, with D perhaps matching TRBD1 (5 bases). The CDR3 runs 13 residues. The V end lost 5 bases, the J end lost 5 bases, and 12 bases lay between the germline ends. Germline-derived CDR1 and CDR2 are MRHNA and SNTAGT. The CDR3 sequence is CASSRREGTEAFF. As DNA, the CDR3 is TGTGCCAGCAGTCGGAGGGAGGGGACTGAAGCTTTCTTT.